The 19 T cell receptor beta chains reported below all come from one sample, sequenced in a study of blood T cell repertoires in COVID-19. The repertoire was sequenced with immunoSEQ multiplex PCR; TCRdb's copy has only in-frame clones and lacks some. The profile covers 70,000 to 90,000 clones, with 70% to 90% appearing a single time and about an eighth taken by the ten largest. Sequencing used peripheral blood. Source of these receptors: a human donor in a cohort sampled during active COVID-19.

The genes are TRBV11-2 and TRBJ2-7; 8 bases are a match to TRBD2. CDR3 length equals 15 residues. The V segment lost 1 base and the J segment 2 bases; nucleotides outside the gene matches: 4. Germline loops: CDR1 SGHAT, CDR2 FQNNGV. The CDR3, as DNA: TGTGCCAGCAGCTTAGGGCTAGCGGGTACCTACGAGCAGTACTTC. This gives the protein CASSLGLAGTYEQYF.

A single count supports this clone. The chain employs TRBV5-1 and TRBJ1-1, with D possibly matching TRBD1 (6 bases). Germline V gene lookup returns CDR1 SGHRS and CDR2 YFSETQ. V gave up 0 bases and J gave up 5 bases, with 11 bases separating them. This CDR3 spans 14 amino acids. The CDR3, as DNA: TGCGCCAGCAGCTTGGCGGAGGGGGGGACTGAAGCTTTCTTT. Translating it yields CASSLAEGGTEAFF.

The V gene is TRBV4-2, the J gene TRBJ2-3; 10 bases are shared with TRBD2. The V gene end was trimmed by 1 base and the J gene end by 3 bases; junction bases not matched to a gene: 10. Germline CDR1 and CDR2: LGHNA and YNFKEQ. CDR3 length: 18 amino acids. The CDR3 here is CASSQASGRELGTDTQYF. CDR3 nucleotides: TGTGCCAGCAGCCAAGCGAGCGGGAGGGAATTGGGGACAGATACGCAGTATTTT.

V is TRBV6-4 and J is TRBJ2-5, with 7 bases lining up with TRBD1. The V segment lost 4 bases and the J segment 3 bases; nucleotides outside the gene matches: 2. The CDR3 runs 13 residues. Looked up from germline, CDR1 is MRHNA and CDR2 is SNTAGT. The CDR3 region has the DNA TGTGCCAGCAGTGCCGACAGGGAAGAGACCCAGTACTTC. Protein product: CASSADREETQYF.

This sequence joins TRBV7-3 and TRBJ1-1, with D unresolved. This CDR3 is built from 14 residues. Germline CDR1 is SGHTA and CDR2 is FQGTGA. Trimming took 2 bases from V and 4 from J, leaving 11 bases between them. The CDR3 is CASSLRSAGTEAFF. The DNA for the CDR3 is TGTGCCAGCAGCTTACGTTCTGCAGGCACTGAAGCTTTCTTT.

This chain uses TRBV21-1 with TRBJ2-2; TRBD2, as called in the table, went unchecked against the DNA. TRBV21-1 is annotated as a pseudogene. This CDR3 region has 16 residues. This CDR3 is CASSPTGTRNTGELFF. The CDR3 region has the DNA TGTGCCAGCAGCCCTACCGGGACTAGGAACACCGGGGAGCTGTTTTTT.

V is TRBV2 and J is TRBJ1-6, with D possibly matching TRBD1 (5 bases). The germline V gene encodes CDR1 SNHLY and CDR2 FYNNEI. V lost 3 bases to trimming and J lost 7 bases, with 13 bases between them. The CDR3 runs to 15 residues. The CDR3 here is CASSELGLNNSPLHF. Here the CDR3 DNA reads TGTGCCAGCAGTGAGTTGGGGCTAAACAATTCACCCCTCCACTTT.

The CDR3 nucleotides read TGTGCCTGGAGTGTCCGAAGGACAGGGGGATGGGGCAATCAGCCCCAGCATTTT. Encoded protein: CAWSVRRTGGWGNQPQHF. V gene TRBV30 combines with J gene TRBJ1-5, with 10 nucleotides matching TRBD1. The CDR3 length is 18 residues. V trimming: 0 bases; J trimming: 2 bases; junction bases outside the gene matches: 10. Germline CDR1 is GTSNPN and CDR2 is SVGIG (reference sequence).

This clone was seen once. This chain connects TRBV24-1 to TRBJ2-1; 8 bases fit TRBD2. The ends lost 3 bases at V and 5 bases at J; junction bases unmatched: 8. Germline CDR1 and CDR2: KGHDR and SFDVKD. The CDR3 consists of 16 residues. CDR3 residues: CATSDPGLAGDNEQFF. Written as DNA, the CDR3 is TGTGCCACCAGTGATCCTGGACTAGCTGGGGACAATGAGCAGTTCTTC.

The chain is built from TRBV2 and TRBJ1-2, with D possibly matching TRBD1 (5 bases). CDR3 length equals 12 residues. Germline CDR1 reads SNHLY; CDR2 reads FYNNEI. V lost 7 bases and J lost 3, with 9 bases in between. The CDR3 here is CASTKGDYGYTF. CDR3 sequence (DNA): TGTGCCAGCACCAAAGGGGACTATGGCTACACCTTC.

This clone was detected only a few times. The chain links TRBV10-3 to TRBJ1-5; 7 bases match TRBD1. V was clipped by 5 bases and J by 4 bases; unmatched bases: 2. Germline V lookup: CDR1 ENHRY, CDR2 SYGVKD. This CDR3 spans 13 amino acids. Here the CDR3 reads CAISPQGNQPQHF. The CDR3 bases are TGTGCCATCAGTCCACAGGGGAATCAGCCCCAGCATTTT.

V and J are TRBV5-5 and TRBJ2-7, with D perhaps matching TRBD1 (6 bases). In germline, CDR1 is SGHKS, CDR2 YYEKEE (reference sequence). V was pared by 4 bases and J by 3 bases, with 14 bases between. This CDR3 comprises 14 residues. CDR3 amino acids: CASSTLGGNYEQYF. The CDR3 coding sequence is TGTGCCAGCAGCACACTAGGGGGAAACTACGAGCAGTACTTC.

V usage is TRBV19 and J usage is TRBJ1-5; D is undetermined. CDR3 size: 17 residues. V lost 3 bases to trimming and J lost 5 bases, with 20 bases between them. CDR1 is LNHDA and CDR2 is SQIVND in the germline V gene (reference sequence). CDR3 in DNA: TGTGCCAGTAGTATCTTTGGAGGCAGGAGTTACGATCAGCCCCAGCATTTT. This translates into CASSIFGGRSYDQPQHF. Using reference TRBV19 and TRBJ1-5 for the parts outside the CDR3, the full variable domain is DGGITQSPKYLFRKEGQNVTLSCEQNLNHDAMYWYRQDPGQGLRLIYYSQIVNDFQKGDIAEGYSVSREKKESFPLTVTSAQKNPTAFYLCASSIFGGRSYDQPQHFGDGTRLSIL.

The CDR3 DNA is TGCGCCAGCAGCTCCGACAGGAACAGCATGAACACTGAAGCTTTCTTT. This gives the protein CASSSDRNSMNTEAFF. The chain links TRBV5-1 to TRBJ1-1; D possibly corresponds to TRBD1 (6 bases). The length of the CDR3 is 16 residues. Germline assignment: CDR1 SGHRS and CDR2 YFSETQ. V was trimmed by 3 bases and J by 0 bases, leaving 15 bases between them.

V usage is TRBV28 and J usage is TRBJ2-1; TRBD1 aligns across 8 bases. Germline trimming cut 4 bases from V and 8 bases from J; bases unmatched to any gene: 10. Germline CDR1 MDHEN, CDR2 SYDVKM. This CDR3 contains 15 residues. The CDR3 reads CASSSVGQGRDEQFF. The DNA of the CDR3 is TGTGCCAGCAGTTCTGTCGGACAGGGTCGCGATGAGCAGTTCTTC. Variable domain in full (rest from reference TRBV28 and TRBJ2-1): DVKVTQSSRYLVKRTGEKVFLECVQDMDHENMFWYRQDPGLGLRLIYFSYDVKMKEKGDIPEGYSVSREKKERFSLILESASTNQTSMYLCASSSVGQGRDEQFFGPGTRLTVL.

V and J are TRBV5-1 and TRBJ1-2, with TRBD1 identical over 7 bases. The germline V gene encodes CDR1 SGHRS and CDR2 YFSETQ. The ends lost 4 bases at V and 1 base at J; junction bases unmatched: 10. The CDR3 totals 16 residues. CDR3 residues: CASSLLRQGDNYGYTF. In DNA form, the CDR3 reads TGCGCCAGCAGCCTACTACGACAGGGAGATAACTATGGCTACACCTTC.

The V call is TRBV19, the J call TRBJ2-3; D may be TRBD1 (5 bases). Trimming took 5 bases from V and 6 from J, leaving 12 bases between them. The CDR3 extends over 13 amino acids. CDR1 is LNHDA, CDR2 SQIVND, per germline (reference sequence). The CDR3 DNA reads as TGTGCCAGTAGTGGGGTCTCAGGGGATACGCAGTATTTT. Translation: CASSGVSGDTQYF.

CDR3 bases: TGTGCCAGCAGGCCACATTATAGCAATCAGCCCCAGCATTTT. This sequence encodes CASRPHYSNQPQHF. This chain connects TRBV11-3 to TRBJ1-5; D not certain. CDR3 length equals 14 residues. The V end lost 6 bases, the J end lost 0 bases, and 9 bases lay between the germline ends. Germline V gene lookup returns CDR1 SGHNT and CDR2 YENEEA.

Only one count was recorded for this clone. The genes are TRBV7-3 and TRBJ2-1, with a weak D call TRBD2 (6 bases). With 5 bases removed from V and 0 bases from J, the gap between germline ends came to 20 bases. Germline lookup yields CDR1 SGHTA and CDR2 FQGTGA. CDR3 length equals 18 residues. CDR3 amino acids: CASSPPSSGASSYNEQFF. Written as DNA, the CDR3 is TGTGCCAGCAGCCCCCCAAGTAGCGGAGCAAGCTCCTACAATGAGCAGTTCTTC.